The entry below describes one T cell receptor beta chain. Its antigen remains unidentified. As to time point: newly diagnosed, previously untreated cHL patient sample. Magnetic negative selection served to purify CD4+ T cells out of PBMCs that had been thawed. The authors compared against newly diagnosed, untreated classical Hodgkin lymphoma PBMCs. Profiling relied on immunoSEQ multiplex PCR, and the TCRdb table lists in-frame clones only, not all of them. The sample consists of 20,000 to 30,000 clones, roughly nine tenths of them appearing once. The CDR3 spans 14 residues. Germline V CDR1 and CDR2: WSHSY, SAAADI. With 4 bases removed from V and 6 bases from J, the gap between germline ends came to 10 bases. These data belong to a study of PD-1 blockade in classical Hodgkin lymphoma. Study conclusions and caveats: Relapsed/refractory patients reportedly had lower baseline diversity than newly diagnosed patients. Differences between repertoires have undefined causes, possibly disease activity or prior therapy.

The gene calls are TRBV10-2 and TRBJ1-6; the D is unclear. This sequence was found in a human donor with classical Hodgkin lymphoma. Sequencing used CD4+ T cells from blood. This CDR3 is CASSVLGFNSPLHF. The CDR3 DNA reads TGCGCCAGCAGTGTGCTAGGCTTTAATTCACCCCTCCACTTT.